This T cell receptor (beta chain) comes out of a study of cytomegalovirus exposure and HLA in healthy donors (dated by TCRdb to about 2017). Regarding the research as a whole: According to an earlier analysis of 587 of the donors, 150 million to 200 million T cells yielded 117 million unique TCR beta sequences and approximately 280 Gb of sequence data. Donor age, sex, ethnicity and CMV serostatus were collected together with the repertoire data. In an earlier analysis of 587 of the donors, high-throughput TCR beta sequencing was used to judge whether each TCR beta V gene segment behaved as functional or pseudogenic. To predict cytomegalovirus infection status, the study brought together high-throughput TCR immunosequencing, statistical association of individual TCRs with disease status, and machine learning. All discovery cohort repertoires had been generated on a single sequencing platform. Around 300 gigabases of sequencing data and 70 million to 85 million unique TCR sequences were included in an early release covering roughly 600 HLA-typed donors. Rather than drawing on any new phenotypic data, the later analysis identified candidate immune exposures from TCR beta sequences and the way those sequences occurred across donors. Among the roughly 380 genotyped donors, approximately 77% belonged to the genetic ancestry cluster associated with self-reported Caucasian donors. In a later analysis, previously published TCR beta repertoires from several hundred donors were re-analyzed and high-resolution HLA genotyping was added so that TCR occurrence patterns could be studied. In addition to the first cohort of roughly 700 subjects, a separate validation cohort of under 150 different subjects was used. Typing coverage varied by locus: 629-630 donors for A, B, C, DRB1 and DQB1; roughly 510 for DQA1; over 600 for DPA1; around 450 for DPB1. Five DR-DQ haplotypes were treated as single units for association and clustering because of strong linkage in the cohort. The study profiled the T cell repertoires of 500 to 800 subjects by immunosequencing and related them to cytomegalovirus serostatus. Across around 400 genotyped donors of the cohort, an average of roughly 200,000 unique TCR beta nucleotide sequences per donor were sequenced, and approximately 17% of those sequences were non-productive. The study was designed to test whether signatures of past pathogen exposure could be identified by cataloging public T cell receptors. In a later genetic analysis, genome-wide SNP genotypes for about 55% of the roughly 700 donors were used, and that subset was treated as a discovery cohort. Class I and class II HLA loci were covered by the typing at four-digit resolution. The paper's findings and limits, for the study overall: The 87-base-pair reads could not distinguish some IMGT-functional V segments, including TRBV6-2 and TRBV6-3, so those segments were excluded. Over 15 rarely observed V segments, including chromosome 9 orphons, were excluded from the earlier analysis of approximately 600 of the donors because counts were too low. In a later analysis, several top co-occurrence clusters were reported to appear linked to parvovirus B19, influenza, CMV and Epstein-Barr virus. Across donors, most TCR sequences were observed very rarely, whereas some public TCRs were present in many individuals. The only immune exposure information available for the cohort was CMV serostatus. Sequencing depth was assumed to be roughly uniform across donors in the presence/absence analyses, though that assumption may not hold. V-gene and J-gene trimming of TCR beta chains was associated with a missense DCLRE1C variant in a later genetic analysis, and the association was replicated in an independent cohort. A total of 150 to 200 TCR beta chains were listed by the study as associated with cytomegalovirus. In a later genetic analysis, fewer N-insertions in productive TCRs were reported among donors in an Asian-associated ancestry cluster than the approximately 710-donor mean. A further reported finding was that TCR beta sequences accurately predicted the HLA-A and HLA-B alleles for most subjects in the first cohort. Linkage disequilibrium might explain the correlated functional status among segregating V segments, but an unknown experimental factor could not be excluded. Because HLA typing was missing for some donors at each locus, association tests included only the typed subset. In this cohort, only TCR beta chains were sequenced, and detectable features were limited by the absence of alpha or paired-chain data. A few of the identified cytomegalovirus-associated TCR beta chains were confirmed in vitro to be specific for cytomegalovirus antigens. In a later analysis, TCR association rates were found to vary across HLA loci, with the most associated TCRs seen for DRB1 alleles and the fewest for HLA-C alleles. A later analysis found that HLA-associated TCR beta chains were more clonally expanded and had lower generation probabilities than equally common non-associated chains. The classifier was reported to diagnose cytomegalovirus status with high specificity and sensitivity in both the original cohort and the validation cohort. At a false discovery rate of 0.05, a later analysis linked some 18,000 TCR beta sequences to specific HLA alleles. It was suggested by the authors that the approach could potentially be generalized to other disease states and immunological phenotypes. When HLA alleles, especially DR and DQ, strongly co-occurred, TCR associations were difficult to assign to individual alleles. In an earlier analysis of approximately 590 of the donors, most TCR beta V segments were observed in productive rearrangements about 90% or about 30% of the time, broadly matching IMGT annotations. In a later analysis, most CMV-associated TCR beta chains were found to appear HLA-restricted, with HLA associations seemingly driven largely by CMV exposure. A group of highly shared sequence variants was considered likely to be a technical artifact of the sequencing pipeline.

The CDR3 spans 13 residues, from the cysteine through the phenylalanine. Solely the CDR3 DNA is kept, with 39 bases framed from the first base. The germline V gene provides CDR1 MDHEN and CDR2 SYDVKM. The junction shows trimming of 6 bases on V and 9 bases on J, plus 15 bases between the germline ends. The cohort comprised some 730 healthy bone marrow donors. Cohort members were all nominally healthy when sampled, although unrecorded immune exposures were likely present. The donor tested CMV seropositive and was one of the 289 seropositive cohort members. Each donor provided a peripheral blood sample, and peripheral blood mononuclear cells were used for TCR beta sequencing. The Qiagen DNeasy Blood Extraction Kit was used to extract genomic DNA from the blood cell samples. The library was obtained by the immunoSEQ multiplex PCR assay. For the multiplex PCR, a mixture combining 60 forward primers for TCR Vbeta segments and 13 reverse primers for TCR Jbeta segments was used. The CDR3 region of rearranged TCR beta genes was amplified from genomic DNA by a multiplex PCR assay. The Illumina HiSeq System was used to sequence the amplified TCR beta libraries as 87-base-pair reads. As for the original processing: A later analysis counted about 82 million unique TCR beta chains across the approximately 700 repertoires, and 9 million to 14 million of these chains were shared by at least two donors. Raw reads were error-corrected and collapsed into unique sequences by a nearest-neighbor algorithm in which closely related sequences were merged to remove PCR and sequencing errors. Alignment of CDR3 sequences to IMGT reference sequences was used to assign V, D and J gene segments. For a sequence to be retained, at least a six-nucleotide match to both a V gene segment and a J gene segment was required. A rearrangement was called productive if the CDR3 had no stop codons and remained in frame with V and J, and every other rearrangement was called non-productive. CDR3 was defined by IMGT convention, running from the second conserved V-encoded cysteine to the conserved J-encoded phenylalanine. Sequences without an unambiguous match to a single V gene segment were excluded from the earlier analysis of several hundred of the donors. In an earlier analysis of a few hundred of the donors, V segments were called functional above 56.7% productive rearrangements and were called segregating when the between-donor standard deviation exceeded 5%. A statistical classification framework was built to diagnose cytomegalovirus status from the catalog of TCR beta chain sequences. V and J gene assignment, in a later analysis, came from comparing TCR nucleotide sequences with IMGT/GENE-DB human TR gene sequences. A later analysis assigned CDR3 sequences and most-parsimonious VDJ recombination scenarios with the TCRdist pipeline. In a later analysis, each TCR beta chain was defined by its CDR3 amino acid sequence together with its V-gene family, and reads lacking a unique V-gene family were excluded. A later analysis removed roughly 590 highly shared, low-generation-probability nucleotide sequences to deal with suspected cross-contamination and a sequencing artifact. In a later analysis, a clonal expansion index for each public chain was calculated from normalized within-repertoire ranks of inferred template counts. A later analysis computed generation probabilities with a VDJ recombination model fitted to out-of-frame rearrangements, and checked the results against IGoR. A later analysis scored TCR-TCR, TCR-HLA and TCR-CMV co-occurrence with hypergeometric tests, applying a repertoire-size bias correction to TCR pairs. In a later analysis, false discovery rates were estimated by permuting HLA or CMV assignments 20 times. In a later analysis, co-occurring TCRs were grouped with DBSCAN, and TCRdist sequence similarity was added when clustering was performed within HLA-allele-positive subsets. For co-occurrence clustering, repertoires with fewer than 30,000 or more than 120,000 public chains were excluded, along with roughly 5 repertoires with anomalous nucleotide sharing. Here the immuneACCESS table is served through TCRdb, limited to in-frame sequences with V and J called. Missing clones are a known gap in these copies; in checked studies unresolved V genes cover under half, and the rest lacks a known reason. The D gene and trimming were derived from the DNA, and the V and J assignments and clone size from that table. The sample table shows some 150,000 clones, and over 65% are seen once. Of the sample, roughly 4.5% is held by the ten largest clones.

This clone has more than one count but fewer than ten. Its antigen is currently not known. Qualities for individual bases were not recorded, and no much larger clone is one base off. This clonotype originated in a man between 18 and 29 years old in good health and CMV-seropositive. The source material was PBMCs. The sequence joins TRBV28 to TRBJ1-5; the D gene is not confidently resolved. The sequenced DNA is TGTGCCAGCAGCCCCGAGGCCCGCCGGCCCCAGCATTTT. Translation gives CASSPEARRPQHF.